Described below is a single T cell receptor (beta chain) sequence and its context. Per the study methods: Reference gene primer amplification in the assay estimated nucleated cell counts. Generated by immunoSEQ multiplex PCR, the TCRdb table keeps only in-frame clones and is missing some. V and J calls and clone size are given by that table; D and trimming were obtained from the DNA. The table lists about 250,000 clones, 80% to 85% of them singletons. From germline, CDR1 is MNHEY and CDR2 SVGAGI. CDR3 size: 13 residues. Between the trimmed V and J ends, which lost 6 bases and 3 bases, there was a span of 11 bases. This sample is part of a study of blood T cell repertoires in COVID-19. About the study: Material from acute and convalescent COVID-19 was sourced from the United States, Italy and Spain.

This chain joins TRBV6-5 and TRBJ1-1, with D unresolved. The receptor comes from a man aged 35 to 55 with acute or convalescent COVID-19. Sequencing was performed on peripheral blood. CDR3: CASRWEWDTEAFF. In DNA, the CDR3 is TGTGCCAGCAGGTGGGAGTGGGACACTGAAGCTTTCTTT.